This T cell receptor (beta chain) was documented in a study of response to subunit inactivated influenza vaccine. Regarding the study as a whole: Authors suggested that a seasonal influenza vaccination recruits few new T cells each time.

This clonotype has just a few counts. Its specificity is not known. In TCRdb, the RT-PCR reads were re-called with MiXCR into one record per CDR3 protein. The sample shows hundreds of thousands of distinct CDR3 sequences, 15% to 18% of them seen only once. The V and J ends lost 5 bases and 4 bases respectively, with 8 bases between them. The germline V gene encodes CDR1 SGHTA and CDR2 FQGNSA. The CDR3 has 12 residues. The sequence was obtained from a man in his fifties or sixties who received an inactivated influenza vaccine. The starting material was PBMCs from blood, obtained roughly 12 days after vaccination. The chain uses TRBV7-2 and TRBJ2-5, with D unresolved. The CDR3 region has the DNA TGTGCCAGCAGCCGCCACCTAGAGACCCAGTACTTC. Amino acid sequence: CASSRHLETQYF. Full variable domain (missing parts from reference TRBV7-2 and TRBJ2-5): GAGVSQSPSNKVTEKGKDVELRCDPISGHTALYWYRQSLGQGLEFLIYFQGNSAPDKSGLPSDRFSAERTGGSVSTLTIQRTQQEDSAVYLCASSRHLETQYFGPGTRLLVL.